This T cell receptor (beta chain) was documented in a study of T cell clonotyping in hematopoietic cell transplantation (TCRdb year 2021). With respect to the entire study: Recipient samples taken before transplant were collected after cytoreduction. A total of more than 130 blood samples were collected in the study from 30 to 45 consecutive transplant recipients and their related donors. Recruitment of patients was conducted between late 2015 and early 2017, and follow-up was continued until late 2020 or death.

The CDR3 goes from the cysteine to the phenylalanine over 14 residues. The sequence is cut down to CDR3 DNA, 42 bases in frame from base 1. Trimming takes 1 base from V and 4 bases from J, and the germline ends sit 10 bases apart. The CDR1 and CDR2 encoded by the germline V gene are SGHDN and FVKESK. The immunoSEQ assay, a bias-controlled multiplex PCR using V- and J-specific primers, was used to amplify TCR beta CDR3 regions from genomic DNA. A second PCR step added a proprietary barcode and Illumina adapter sequences to the CDR3 amplicons. An Illumina MiSeq instrument was used to sequence the CDR3 libraries. On the authors' methods: Export and quality control were handled in immunoSEQ Analyzer 3.0, while downstream analyses relied on R Bioconductor and Immunarch. Repertoire metrics were calculated using only productive rearrangements within the normalized downsampled data set. In the normalized cohort, clonotypes with more than 5 templates were defined as pathologically expanded. The Inverse Simpson Index was used to measure repertoire diversity. To capture all clonotypes, the CMV-specificity analyses were run on the non-normalized data set. TCRdb retrieved this table from immuneACCESS and kept in-frame rearrangements only. Not all clones are present; in checked studies, unresolved V genes account for under half, and no reason is known for the remainder. V and J calls and clone size are given by that table; D and trimming were obtained from the DNA. A total of 35,000 to 50,000 clones appear in this sample, 75% to 90% of them only once. Around 3% of the sample belongs to the ten largest clones.

Study-level results and caveats: Donor and pretransplant recipient Inverse Simpson Index values predicted broader posttransplant TCR repertoire diversity. Sample size was limited, and cells were not sorted, so CD4 and CD8 repertoire contributions could not be separated. After transplant, TCR diversity in recipients dropped, and pathologically expanded clonotypes climbed progressively between day 30 and day 180. Only a small fraction of recipient repertoires overlapped donor repertoires, with over 97% appearing de novo at the given depth.

Regarding this clone: The antigen this receptor binds is unknown. No base qualities exist here, and no much larger clone lies one base off it.

The meaning of the sample's time point label: recipient sample about 28 days before transplant, after cytoreduction. Blood samples were obtained from recipients approximately 28 days before transplant and at days 30, 100 and 180 after transplant. Nuclei Lysis Solution was used to extract genomic DNA from fresh or cryopreserved unfractionated peripheral blood mononuclear cells. The specimen was peripheral blood mononuclear cells, collected before stem cell transplant. This sequence was found in a man between 60 and 75 years old with acute myeloid leukemia. Some clones in this sample may be carry-over from other donors' samples. The chain links TRBV14 with TRBJ1-2, with the D gene call left open. The nucleotide sequence reads TGTGCCAGCAGCCAAGGTCTAGGGATCTATGGCTACACCTTC. This codes for CASSQGLGIYGYTF.